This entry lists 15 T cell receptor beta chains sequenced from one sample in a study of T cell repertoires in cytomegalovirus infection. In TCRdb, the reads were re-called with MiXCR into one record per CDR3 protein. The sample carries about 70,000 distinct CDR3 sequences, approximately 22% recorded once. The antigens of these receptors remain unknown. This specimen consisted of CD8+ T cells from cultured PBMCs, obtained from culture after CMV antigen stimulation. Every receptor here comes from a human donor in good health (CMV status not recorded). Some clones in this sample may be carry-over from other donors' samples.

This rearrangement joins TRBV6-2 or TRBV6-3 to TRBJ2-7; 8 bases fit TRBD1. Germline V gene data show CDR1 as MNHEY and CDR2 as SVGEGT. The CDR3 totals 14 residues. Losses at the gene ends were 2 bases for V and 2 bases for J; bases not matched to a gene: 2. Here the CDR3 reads CASSYATGAYEQYF. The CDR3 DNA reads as TGTGCCAGCAGTTACGCGACAGGGGCCTACGAGCAGTACTTC.

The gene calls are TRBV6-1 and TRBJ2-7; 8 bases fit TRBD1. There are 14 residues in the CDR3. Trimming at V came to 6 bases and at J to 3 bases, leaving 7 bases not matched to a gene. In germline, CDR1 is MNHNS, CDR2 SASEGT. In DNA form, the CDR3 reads TGTGCCAGCAGCACCGGGACAGGAGTCTACGAGCAGTACTTC. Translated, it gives CASSTGTGVYEQYF.

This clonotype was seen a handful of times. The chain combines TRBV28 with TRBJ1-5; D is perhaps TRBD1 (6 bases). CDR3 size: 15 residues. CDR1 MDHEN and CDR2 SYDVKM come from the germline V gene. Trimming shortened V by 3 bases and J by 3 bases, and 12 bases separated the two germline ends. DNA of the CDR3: TGTGCCAGCAGTTTCTTCGGACAGAACAATCAGCCCCAGCATTTT. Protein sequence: CASSFFGQNNQPQHF.

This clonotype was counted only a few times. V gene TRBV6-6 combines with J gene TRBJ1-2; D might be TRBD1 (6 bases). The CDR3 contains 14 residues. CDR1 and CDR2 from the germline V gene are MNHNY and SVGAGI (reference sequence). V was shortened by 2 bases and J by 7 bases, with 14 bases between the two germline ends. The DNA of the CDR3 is TGTGCCAGCAGTTACCTGGACAGTTTCCTTGGCTACACCTTC. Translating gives CASSYLDSFLGYTF.

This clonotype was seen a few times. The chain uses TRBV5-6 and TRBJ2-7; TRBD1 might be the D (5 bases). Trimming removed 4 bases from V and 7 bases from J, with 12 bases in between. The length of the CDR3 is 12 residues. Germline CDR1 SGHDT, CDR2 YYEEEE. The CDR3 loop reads CASSPGSWEQYF. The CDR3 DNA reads TGTGCCAGCAGCCCAGGGTCTTGGGAGCAGTACTTC.

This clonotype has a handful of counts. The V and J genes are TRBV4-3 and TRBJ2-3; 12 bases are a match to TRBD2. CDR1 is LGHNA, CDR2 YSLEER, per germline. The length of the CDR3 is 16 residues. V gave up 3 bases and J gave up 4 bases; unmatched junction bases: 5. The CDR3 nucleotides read TGCGCCAGCAGCCAGGCGACTAGCGGGGGCTCAGATACGCAGTATTTT. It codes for CASSQATSGGSDTQYF.

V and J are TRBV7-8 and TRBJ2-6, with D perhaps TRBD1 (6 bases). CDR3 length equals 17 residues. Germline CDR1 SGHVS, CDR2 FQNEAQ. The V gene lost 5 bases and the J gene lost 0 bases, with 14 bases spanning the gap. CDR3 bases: TGTGCCAGCAGCCCGTGGACAGAGAGCTCTGGGGCCAACGTCCTGACTTTC. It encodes CASSPWTESSGANVLTF.

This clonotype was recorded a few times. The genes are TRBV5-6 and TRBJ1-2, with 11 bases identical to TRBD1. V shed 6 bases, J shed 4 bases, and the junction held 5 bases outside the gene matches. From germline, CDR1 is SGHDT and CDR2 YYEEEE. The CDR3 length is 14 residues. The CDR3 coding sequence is TGTGCCAGCACCTGGACAGGGGGCGTCTATGGCTACACCTTC. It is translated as CASTWTGGVYGYTF.

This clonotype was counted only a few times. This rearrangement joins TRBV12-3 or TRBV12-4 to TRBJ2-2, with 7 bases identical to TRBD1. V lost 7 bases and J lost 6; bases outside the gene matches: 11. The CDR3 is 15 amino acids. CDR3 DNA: TGTGCCAGCAATCACAGGGGTGTTCGGGCCGGGGAGCTGTTTTTT. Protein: CASNHRGVRAGELFF.

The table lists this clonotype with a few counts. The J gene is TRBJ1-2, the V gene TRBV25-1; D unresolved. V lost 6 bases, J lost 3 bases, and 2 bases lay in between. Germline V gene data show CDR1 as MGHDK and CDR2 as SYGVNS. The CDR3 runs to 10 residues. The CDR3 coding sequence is TGTGCCAGCAGCGACTATGGCTACACCTTC. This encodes CASSDYGYTF.

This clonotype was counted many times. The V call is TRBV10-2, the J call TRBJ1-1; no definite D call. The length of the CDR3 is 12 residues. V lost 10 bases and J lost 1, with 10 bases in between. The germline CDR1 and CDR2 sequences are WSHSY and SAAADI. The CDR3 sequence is CATFEGNTEAFF. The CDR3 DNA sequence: TGCGCCACCTTCGAAGGGAACACTGAAGCTTTCTTT.

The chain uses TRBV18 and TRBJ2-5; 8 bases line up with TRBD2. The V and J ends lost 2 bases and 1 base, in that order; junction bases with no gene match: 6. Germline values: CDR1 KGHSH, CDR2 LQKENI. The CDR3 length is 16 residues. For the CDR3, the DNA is TGTGCCAGCTCACCAGCTCCGGGGGGGATCCAAGAGACCCAGTACTTC. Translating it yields CASSPAPGGIQETQYF.

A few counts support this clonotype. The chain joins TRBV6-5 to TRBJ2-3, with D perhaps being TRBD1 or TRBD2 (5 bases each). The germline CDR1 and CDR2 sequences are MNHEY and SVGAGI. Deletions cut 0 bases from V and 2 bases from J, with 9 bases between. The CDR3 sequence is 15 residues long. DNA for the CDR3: TGTGCCAGCAGTTACTCGAGGGGTTCCACAGATACGCAGTATTTT. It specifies CASSYSRGSTDTQYF.

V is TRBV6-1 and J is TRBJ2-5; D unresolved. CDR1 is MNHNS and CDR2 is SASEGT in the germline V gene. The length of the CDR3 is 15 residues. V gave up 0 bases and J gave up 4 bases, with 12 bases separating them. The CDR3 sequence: CASSEAFLVGETQYF. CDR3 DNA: TGTGCCAGCAGTGAAGCGTTTTTGGTGGGAGAGACCCAGTACTTC.

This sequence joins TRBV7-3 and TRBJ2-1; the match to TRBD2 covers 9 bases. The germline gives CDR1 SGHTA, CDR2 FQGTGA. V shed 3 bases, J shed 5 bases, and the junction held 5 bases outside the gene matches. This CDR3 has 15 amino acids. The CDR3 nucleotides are TGTGCCAGCAGCTTGCGCCTAGCGGGGCACAATGAGCAGTTCTTC. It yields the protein CASSLRLAGHNEQFF.